This record covers a single TCR beta chain. Repertoires were generated with immunoSEQ multiplex PCR, while TCRdb's copy carries only in-frame clones and drops some. The sample has approximately 240,000 clones; roughly 81% are singletons. These data are taken from a study of blood T cell repertoires in COVID-19. The CDR3 consists of 15 residues. With 6 bases clipped from V and 5 bases from J, the junction kept 8 bases outside the gene matches. CDR1 is SGHRS, CDR2 YFSETQ, per germline. Material for sequencing was peripheral blood. The chain carries TRBV5-1 and TRBJ2-2, with TRBD1 matching over 9 bases. The TCR comes from a man over 45 with acute or convalescent COVID-19. CDR3 residues: CASTTTGGTTGELFF. In DNA form, the CDR3 reads TGCGCCAGCACAACTACAGGGGGCACTACCGGGGAGCTGTTTTTT.